The rows below give T cell receptor beta chains drawn from one sample of a study of T-cell memory formation after mild COVID-19. MiXCR was run by TCRdb on the 5' RACE reads, yielding one entry per CDR3 protein. The sample records 80,000 to 130,000 distinct CDR3 sequences, approximately 10% being singletons. Source material: PBMCs or a T cell subset sorted from them (not recorded which). Receptors were obtained from a man between 18 and 29 years old who had mild COVID-19 (a few samples of this study predate the infection). Cell type and time point are not known. Each CDR3 is given with its conserved first and last residue. The D gene is left open where the match is weak. For some rows the clone size is stated as once, few or many, or as a class when expanded; others skip it.

abundance: few; d_gene: TRBD2; v_gene: TRBV4-2; len: 18; j_gene: TRBJ2-4; CDR3aa: CASSQDIRTSGLKNIQYF; CDR3nt: TGTGCCAGCAGCCAAGATATCCGGACTAGCGGGCTCAAAAACATTCAGTACTTC
abundance: NA; d_gene: TRBD2; v_gene: TRBV7-6; len: 16; j_gene: TRBJ2-3; CDR3aa: CASSLTSGVGTDTQYF; CDR3nt: TGTGCCAGCAGCTTAACGAGCGGGGTAGGCACAGATACGCAGTATTTT
abundance: once; d_gene: TRBD1; v_gene: TRBV13; len: 16; j_gene: TRBJ1-2; CDR3aa: CASSSVIRDRDYGYTF; CDR3nt: TGTGCCAGCAGCTCAGTGATCCGGGACAGGGACTATGGCTACACCTTC
abundance: NA; d_gene: NA; v_gene: TRBV5-5; len: 12; j_gene: TRBJ1-6; CDR3aa: CASSLGQASLHF; CDR3nt: TGTGCCAGCAGCTTGGGACAGGCATCCCTCCACTTT
abundance: NA; d_gene: NA; v_gene: TRBV20-1; len: 14; j_gene: TRBJ2-2; CDR3aa: CSAREGGNTGELFF; CDR3nt: TGCAGTGCTAGAGAAGGGGGGAACACCGGGGAGCTGTTTTTT
abundance: few; d_gene: NA; v_gene: TRBV7-9; len: 12; j_gene: TRBJ2-7; CDR3aa: CASSRVAYEQYF; CDR3nt: TGTGCCAGCAGCCGGGTGGCTTACGAGCAGTACTTC
abundance: few; d_gene: TRBD2; v_gene: TRBV4-3; len: 16; j_gene: TRBJ2-5; CDR3aa: CASSQDVGRGQETQYF; CDR3nt: TGCGCCAGCAGCCAAGATGTGGGGAGGGGACAAGAGACCCAGTACTTC
abundance: few; d_gene: NA; v_gene: TRBV7-9; len: 14; j_gene: TRBJ1-3; CDR3aa: CASSSPSDGNTIYF; CDR3nt: TGTGCCAGCAGCTCCCCCTCAGACGGAAACACCATATATTTT
abundance: few; d_gene: TRBD1; v_gene: TRBV4-3; len: 17; j_gene: TRBJ1-1; CDR3aa: CASSQDMGQGMNTEAFF; CDR3nt: TGCGCCAGCAGCCAAGATATGGGACAGGGAATGAACACTGAAGCTTTCTTT
abundance: NA; d_gene: NA; v_gene: TRBV12-5; len: 18; j_gene: TRBJ1-5; CDR3aa: CASGFGMTEDHSNQPQHF; CDR3nt: TGTGCTAGTGGCTTCGGGATGACAGAAGACCATAGCAATCAGCCCCAGCATTTT
abundance: few; d_gene: TRBD1; v_gene: TRBV7-9; len: 16; j_gene: TRBJ1-2; CDR3aa: CASTALQGIRNYGYTF; CDR3nt: TGTGCCAGCACTGCCCTACAGGGGATCCGGAACTATGGCTACACCTTC
abundance: few; d_gene: TRBD1; v_gene: TRBV7-2; len: 15; j_gene: TRBJ1-3; CDR3aa: CASSLGRGPGNTIYF; CDR3nt: TGTGCCAGCAGCTTAGGCAGGGGGCCTGGAAACACCATATATTTT
abundance: NA; d_gene: NA; v_gene: TRBV2; len: 15; j_gene: TRBJ2-7; CDR3aa: CASSKSLLDPYEQYF; CDR3nt: TGTGCCAGCAGTAAATCCCTACTGGATCCCTACGAGCAGTACTTC
abundance: NA; d_gene: NA; v_gene: TRBV5-1; len: 15; j_gene: TRBJ2-3; CDR3aa: CASSLRRTPRDTQYF; CDR3nt: TGCGCCAGCAGCTTAAGACGGACCCCTCGAGATACGCAGTATTTT
abundance: NA; d_gene: NA; v_gene: TRBV5-1; len: 15; j_gene: TRBJ2-1; CDR3aa: CASSLAGESYNEQFF; CDR3nt: TGCGCCAGCAGCTTGGCGGGGGAATCCTACAATGAGCAGTTCTTC
abundance: few; d_gene: NA; v_gene: TRBV6-1; len: 14; j_gene: TRBJ1-1; CDR3aa: CASSELGLNTEAFF; CDR3nt: TGTGCCAGCAGTGAACTGGGGTTGAACACTGAAGCTTTCTTT
abundance: few; d_gene: NA; v_gene: TRBV20-1; len: 15; j_gene: TRBJ2-5; CDR3aa: CSARNSRGVRETQYF; CDR3nt: TGCAGTGCTAGGAACAGTCGGGGTGTTCGGGAGACCCAGTACTTC